This T cell receptor beta chain was captured in a study of blood T cells in healthy people across ages (dated by TCRdb to the mid-2010s). At the level of the whole study: In model experiments, template switching captured about one uniquely barcoded TCR beta cDNA molecule for every two T cells. Age-related changes in TCR beta repertoire diversity were measured in the study by deep sequencing normalized with unique cDNA molecular identifiers. Four age groups were formed from the donors: young (average about 16 years), middle-aged (approximately 40), aged (under 70) and long-lived (less than 85). To avoid experimental bias, donors of different ages were spread randomly across the sequencing lanes. Two additional independent replicas of 1 million unique cDNA reads from the same blood draw were analyzed for two donors (one aged 18 to 30 and one aged 80 or older).

General study outcomes and caveats: Bulk unsorted PBMC profiling prevented conclusive comparison of naive and antigen-experienced compartments. Compared with the aged group, the long-lived group had more naive CD4+ T cells, fewer expanded clones and increased TCR diversity, suggesting age selection. Total diversity estimates from one million sequenced T cells were considered lower bounds and underestimates. Observed TCR beta diversity per million T cells fell roughly linearly with age, and a significant reduction was already apparent by age roughly 40. The CMV infection status of donors was not known, potentially confounding age-related changes in expanded clonotypes. A strong correlation was found between observed TCR beta diversity and the percentage of naive T cells measured by flow cytometry.

Systemically healthy Caucasian individuals from Russia, some 38 in total and aged roughly 6 to 95 years, were included as donors. Each donor gave 8 to 10 milliliters of peripheral blood, drawn into EDTA-treated Vacutainer tubes. Ficoll-Paque density-gradient centrifugation was used to isolate PBMCs, with at least 6.5 million obtained per sample. Total RNA was extracted from PBMCs with Trizol reagent, with at least 6 micrograms obtained per sample. For every donor, flow cytometry on a PBMC aliquot measured the percentage of naive CD45RAhigh/CD27high T cells. To note about this clonotype: Its antigen is not yet known. One junction end disagrees with the germline gene, perhaps due to a read error.

Libraries were built with 5' RACE. Sequencing instrument: Illumina HiSeq 2500. The second PCR ran for roughly 7 to 11 cycles and used a J-beta primer mix along with a sample-barcoded 5' primer. Each TCR beta cDNA molecule received a unique molecular identifier from a template-switch 5' adaptor carrying 12 random nucleotides. Each sample yielded at least 3 million CDR3-containing paired-end reads. All of the RNA was converted into first-strand cDNA using the Mint cDNA synthesis kit, with a TRBC-specific oligonucleotide serving as the primer. Following uracil-DNA glycosylase treatment, a first 18-cycle PCR with universal primers M1SS and BC2_uni_R was performed on all cDNA. In the original analysis: Normalization of each sample was performed by random selection of 1 million high-quality reads, each carrying a distinct molecular identifier. Instead of being binned into consensus sequences, reads with shared molecular identifiers were discarded. MiTCR, run with a Q25 quality threshold and the strictest error-elimination algorithm, handled CDR3 identification, clonotype clustering and error correction. A nonparametric unseen species model with Euler transformation was used to estimate lower-bound total TCR beta diversity. TCRdb reworked the public reads: Q25 trimming with fastp, MiXCR clone assembly, productive beta chains retained. Rows merge per CDR3 protein into single entries with the most common DNA and genes. These V and J calls are TCRdb output, not the study's own analysis. The table for this sample lists about 700,000 distinct CDR3 sequences; about a third of them were counted only once. The ten biggest clones cover about 16% of the sample.

The sequenced sample was blood. This clonotype was obtained from a woman older than 75 in good health. Donor details come from another sample of the same person, matched by shared clones.

The CDR3 is CASTLQTGPYEQYF. At the DNA level, the sequence is TGTGCCAGCACCTTACAGACTGGTCCGTACGAGCAGTACTTC. The sequence joins TRBV7-2 to TRBJ2-7; the D gene cannot be named for sure. Counted from cysteine to phenylalanine, this CDR3 has 14 amino acids. Solely the CDR3 DNA is kept, with 42 bases framed from the first base. As encoded in the germline V gene, CDR1 is SGHTA while CDR2 is FQGNSA. The entire variable domain, with the stretches around the CDR3 drawn from the reference TRBV7-2 and TRBJ2-7 proteins, is GAGVSQSPSNKVTEKGKDVELRCDPISGHTALYWYRQSLGQGLEFLIYFQGNSAPDKSGLPSDRFSAERTGGSVSTLTIQRTQQEDSAVYLCASTLQTGPYEQYFGPGTRLTVT.